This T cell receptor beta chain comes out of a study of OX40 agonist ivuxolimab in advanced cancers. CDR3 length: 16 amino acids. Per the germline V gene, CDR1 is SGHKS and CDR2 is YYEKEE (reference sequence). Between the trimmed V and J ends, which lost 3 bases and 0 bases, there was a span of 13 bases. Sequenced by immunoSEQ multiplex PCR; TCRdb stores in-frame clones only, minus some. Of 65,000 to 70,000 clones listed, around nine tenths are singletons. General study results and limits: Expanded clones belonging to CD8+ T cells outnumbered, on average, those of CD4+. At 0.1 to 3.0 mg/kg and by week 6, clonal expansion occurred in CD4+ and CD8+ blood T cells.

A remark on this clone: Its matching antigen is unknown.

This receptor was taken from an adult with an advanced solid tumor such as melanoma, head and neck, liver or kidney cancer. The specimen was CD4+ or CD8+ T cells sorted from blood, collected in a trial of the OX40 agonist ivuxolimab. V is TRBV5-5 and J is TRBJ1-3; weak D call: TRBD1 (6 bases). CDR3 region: CASSSFGQSSGNTIYF. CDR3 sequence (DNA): TGTGCCAGCAGCTCTTTCGGACAGAGCTCTGGAAACACCATATATTTT.